The 8 T cell receptor beta chains below all came from one sample that was sequenced in a study of blood T cell repertoires in COVID-19. The data were produced by immunoSEQ multiplex PCR, yet TCRdb's version contains in-frame clones alone and is incomplete. The sample contains under 300,000 clones, around 89% of which appear only once. The sample consisted of PBMCs or T cells enriched from blood (not recorded which). The source is a woman in her forties with acute COVID-19.

This clone was seen more than once but under ten times. The chain links TRBV7-2 to TRBJ1-5; 8 positions agree with TRBD1. The germline gives CDR1 SGHTA, CDR2 FQGNSA. The CDR3 length is 14 residues. The V gene end was trimmed by 8 bases and the J gene end by 0 bases; junction bases not matched to a gene: 3. CDR3: CASRDRSSNQPQHF. The CDR3 region has the DNA TGTGCCAGCCGGGACAGGTCTAGCAATCAGCCCCAGCATTTT.

The chain links TRBV6-5 to TRBJ1-2; TRBD1 matches at 8 bases. Unmatched junction bases numbered 8, after V lost 2 bases and J lost 3 bases. The CDR3 is made up of 16 amino acids. Germline V CDR1 and CDR2: MNHEY, SVGAGI. The CDR3 DNA follows: TGTGCCAGCAGTTACCTCCAGGGGGCGGGGGACTATGGCTACACCTTC. Translation gives CASSYLQGAGDYGYTF.

The J gene is TRBJ2-7, the V gene TRBV10-3; perhaps TRBD1 as D (6 bases). V shed 7 bases and J shed 6 bases, with 16 bases lying between them. Germline loops: CDR1 ENHRY, CDR2 SYGVKD. The CDR3 is 13 amino acids. As DNA, the CDR3 is TGTGCCATCACCCCCACACAGGGTGGCGAGCAGTACTTC. This translates into CAITPTQGGEQYF.

The chain uses TRBV3-1 (or the pseudogene TRBV3-2) and TRBJ2-3, with TRBD2 matching over 11 bases. V shed 8 bases, J shed 0 bases, and the junction held 13 bases outside the gene matches. CDR3 size: 18 residues. Per germline, CDR1 LGHDT and CDR2 YNNKEL (reference sequence). The CDR3: CASEILAGGPPSTDTQYF. DNA for the CDR3: TGTGCCAGCGAAATTCTAGCGGGAGGCCCCCCCAGCACAGATACGCAGTATTTT.

This clone has only one observation. This sequence joins TRBV5-1 and TRBJ1-1, with 10 positions matching TRBD1. Germline values: CDR1 SGHRS, CDR2 YFSETQ. The CDR3 covers 15 residues. The V gene end was trimmed by 5 bases and the J gene end by 5 bases; junction bases not matched to a gene: 9. The CDR3 sequence is CASSLPGQGQTEAFF. DNA of the CDR3: TGCGCCAGCAGTTTACCGGGACAGGGGCAAACTGAAGCTTTCTTT.

The chain recombines TRBV6-5 with TRBJ1-1; D ambiguous. The ends were cut back, 2 bases at V and 8 bases at J, with 12 bases in the middle. The length of the CDR3 is 13 residues. Germline V lookup: CDR1 MNHEY, CDR2 SVGAGI. CDR3 coding DNA: TGTGCCAGCAGTTACAGTGGGCGGGGAGAAGCTTTCTTT. This codes for CASSYSGRGEAFF.

This rearrangement joins TRBV11-2 to TRBJ1-1; 8 bases align to TRBD1. Germline trimming cut 5 bases from V and 2 bases from J; bases unmatched to any gene: 10. The CDR3 contains 16 residues. CDR1 is SGHAT and CDR2 is FQNNGV in the germline V gene. CDR3 sequence reads: CASSPTRQGSNTEAFF. The CDR3 nucleotides read TGTGCCAGCAGCCCTACTCGACAGGGGTCAAACACTGAAGCTTTCTTT.

The sample holds one count of this clone. The rearrangement joins TRBV19 to TRBJ2-2, with TRBD2 identical over 7 bases. This CDR3 has 15 amino acids. V lost 9 bases to trimming and J lost 6 bases; unmatched junction nucleotides: 13. Looked up from germline, CDR1 is LNHDA and CDR2 is SQIVND (reference sequence). The CDR3 DNA follows: TGTGCCAGCCGGGGGGTTGGGGCAGTGGCCGGGGAGCTGTTTTTT. Translating gives CASRGVGAVAGELFF.